The 11 T cell receptor beta chains below were found in one sample sequenced in a study of T-cell reconstitution after alpha-beta-depleted transplantation in children. Unique molecular identifiers were incorporated during preparation of the TCRbeta library. TCRdb reprocessed the PCR reads with MiXCR, giving one entry per CDR3 protein. Found here are 780,000 or so distinct CDR3 sequences, roughly 16% of them singletons; the top ten hold approximately 5%. Specimen: PBMCs, mostly from graft donor cells, collected 360 days after TCRalphabeta/CD19-depleted stem cell transplant. These TCRs come from a male patient under 18 who had a stem cell transplant for acute lymphoblastic leukemia, so the T cells may come from the graft donor.

This clonotype appeared a single time. The chain combines TRBV14 with TRBJ1-1, with D unclear. Trimming took 4 bases from V and 14 from J, leaving 14 bases between them. In germline, CDR1 is SGHDN, CDR2 FVKESK. The CDR3 loop spans 11 amino acids. CDR3 loop: CASSLVGRKFF. Here the CDR3 DNA reads TGTGCCAGCAGCCTAGTTGGCAGAAAGTTCTTT.

CDR3 region: CAISESPLTVRAYEQYF. In DNA form, the CDR3 reads TGTGCCATCAGTGAGTCCCCGCTGACAGTTCGGGCCTACGAGCAGTACTTC. The chain is built from TRBV10-3 and TRBJ2-7; perhaps TRBD1 as D (5 bases). CDR1 is ENHRY and CDR2 is SYGVKD in the germline V gene. Trimming took off 0 bases at V and 2 bases at J, with 17 bases between the two ends. The CDR3 sequence is 17 residues long.

V is TRBV5-1 and J is TRBJ1-2; 7 bases are a match to TRBD1. From germline, CDR1 is SGHRS and CDR2 YFSETQ. J lost 1 base, V lost 2 bases, and 5 bases had no gene match. This CDR3 contains 15 residues. The DNA of the CDR3 is TGCGCCAGCAGCTTCTTCAGGGGGAATAACTATGGCTACACCTTC. As protein: CASSFFRGNNYGYTF.

The CDR3, as DNA: TGTGCCAGCAGCTTAGACAGCAATAATTCACCCCTCCACTTT. Amino acids: CASSLDSNNSPLHF. V gene TRBV7-9 combines with J gene TRBJ1-6; D gene uncertain. Germline CDR1 SEHNR, CDR2 FQNEAQ (reference sequence). V was shortened by 1 base and J by 5 bases, with 6 bases between the two germline ends. This CDR3 spans 14 amino acids.

The chain uses TRBV20-1 and TRBJ2-1; no definite D call. V was clipped by 3 bases and J by 8 bases, with 2 bases between them. In germline, CDR1 is DFQATT, CDR2 SNEGSKA (reference sequence). This CDR3 spans 9 amino acids. The CDR3 reads CSASYEQFF. The CDR3 DNA reads as TGCAGTGCTAGCTATGAGCAGTTCTTC.

This clonotype showed up just a few times. The CDR3 reads CASRRRGGLVDGYTF. The CDR3 coding sequence is TGTGCCAGCAGGAGGAGAGGGGGGCTAGTCGATGGCTACACCTTC. V is TRBV12-3 or TRBV12-4 and J is TRBJ1-2, with D possibly TRBD1 on 6 matching bases. This CDR3 is 15 amino acids long. V lost 6 bases and J 6 bases, leaving 20 bases between the germline ends.

This clonotype has ten or more counts. This chain joins TRBV20-1 and TRBJ2-1; D is undetermined. The length of the CDR3 is 13 residues. Germline CDR1 reads DFQATT; CDR2 reads SNEGSKA (reference sequence). V was pared by 4 bases and J by 3 bases, with 10 bases between. CDR3 DNA sequence: TGCAGTGCTACTACAGTTTTCTACAATGAGCAGTTCTTC. It is translated as CSATTVFYNEQFF.

This chain links TRBV12-3 or TRBV12-4 with TRBJ2-3; D is uncertain. V lost 6 bases to trimming and J lost 1 base, with 17 bases between them. CDR3 length: 16 residues. The CDR3 bases are TGTGCCAGCAGGCCACTACGGTCGGTACGCACAGATACGCAGTATTTT. Translating gives CASRPLRSVRTDTQYF.

The chain employs TRBV4-1 and TRBJ1-1, with TRBD1 as a possible D gene (6 bases). CDR1 and CDR2 from the germline V gene are MGHRA and YSYEKL. With 3 bases removed from V and 2 bases from J, the gap between germline ends came to 16 bases. This CDR3 comprises 16 residues. The DNA for the CDR3 is TGCGCCAGCAGCCATCTCAGTCCGGGACAAAACACTGAAGCTTTCTTT. Protein sequence: CASSHLSPGQNTEAFF.

This clonotype was observed at least ten times. The rearrangement links TRBV12-3 or TRBV12-4 to TRBJ2-3; 9 positions agree with TRBD2. This CDR3 is 15 amino acids long. Trimming at V came to 7 bases and at J to 3 bases, leaving 8 bases not matched to a gene. The CDR3 is CASTEGSGRTDTQYF. The DNA for the CDR3 is TGTGCCAGCACCGAGGGAAGCGGGAGGACAGATACGCAGTATTTT.

The chain has TRBV5-1 and TRBJ2-7; 11 bases are shared with TRBD1. Germline CDR1 is SGHRS and CDR2 is YFSETQ. The CDR3 is made up of 16 amino acids. The junction had 12 bases not matched to a gene; V was cut back by 4 bases and J by 6 bases. For the CDR3, the DNA is TGCGCCAGCAGCCCCTTAGCAGGACAGGGGGCGAGCGAGCAGTACTTC. Translation: CASSPLAGQGASEQYF.